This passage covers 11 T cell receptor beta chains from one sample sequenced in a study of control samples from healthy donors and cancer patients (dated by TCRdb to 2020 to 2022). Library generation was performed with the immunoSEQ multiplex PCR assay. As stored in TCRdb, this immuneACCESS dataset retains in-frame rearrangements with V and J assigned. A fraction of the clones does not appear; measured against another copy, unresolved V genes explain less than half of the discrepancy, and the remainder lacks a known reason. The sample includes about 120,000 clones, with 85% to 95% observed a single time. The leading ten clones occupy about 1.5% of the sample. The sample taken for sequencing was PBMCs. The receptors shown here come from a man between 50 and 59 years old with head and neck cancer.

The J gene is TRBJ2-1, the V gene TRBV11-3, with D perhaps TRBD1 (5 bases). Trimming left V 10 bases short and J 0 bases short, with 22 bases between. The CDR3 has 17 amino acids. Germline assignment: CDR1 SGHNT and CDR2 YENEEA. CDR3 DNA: TGTGCCAACATTACCATTGGGGCCCTAAGCTCCTACAATGAGCAGTTCTTC. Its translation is CANITIGALSSYNEQFF.

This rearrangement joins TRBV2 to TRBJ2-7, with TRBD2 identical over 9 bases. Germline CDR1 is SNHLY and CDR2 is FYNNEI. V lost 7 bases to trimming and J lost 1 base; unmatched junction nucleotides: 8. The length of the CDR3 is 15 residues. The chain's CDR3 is CASIPSGARSYEQYF. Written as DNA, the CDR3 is TGTGCCAGCATCCCTAGCGGGGCCCGTTCCTACGAGCAGTACTTC.

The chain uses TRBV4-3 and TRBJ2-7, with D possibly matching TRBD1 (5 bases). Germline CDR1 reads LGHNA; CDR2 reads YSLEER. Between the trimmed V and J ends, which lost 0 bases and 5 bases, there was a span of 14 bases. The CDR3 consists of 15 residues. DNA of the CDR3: TGCGCCAGCAGCCAAGATCTGCGGCAGGGCGACGAGCAGTACTTC. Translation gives CASSQDLRQGDEQYF.

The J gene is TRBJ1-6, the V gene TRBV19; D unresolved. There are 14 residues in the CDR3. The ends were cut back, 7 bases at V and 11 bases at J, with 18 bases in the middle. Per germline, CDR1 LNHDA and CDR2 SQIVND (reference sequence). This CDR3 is CASTLVGFSTPLHF. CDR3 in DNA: TGTGCCAGTACACTCGTTGGATTTTCGACACCCCTCCACTTT.

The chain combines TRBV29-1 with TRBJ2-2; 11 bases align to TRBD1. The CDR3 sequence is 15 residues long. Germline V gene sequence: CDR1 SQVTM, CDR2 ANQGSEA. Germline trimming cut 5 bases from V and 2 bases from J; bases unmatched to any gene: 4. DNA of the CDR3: TGCAGCGTTCGGACAGGGGGCGGCAACACCGGGGAGCTGTTTTTT. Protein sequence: CSVRTGGGNTGELFF.

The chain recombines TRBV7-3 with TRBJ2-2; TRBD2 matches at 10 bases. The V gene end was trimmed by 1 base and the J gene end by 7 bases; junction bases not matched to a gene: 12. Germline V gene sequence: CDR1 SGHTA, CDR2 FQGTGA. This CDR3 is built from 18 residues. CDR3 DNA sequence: TGTGCCAGCAGCTTAAGGCCCCCGGGTAGCGGGGGGATCGGGGAGCTGTTTTTT. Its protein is CASSLRPPGSGGIGELFF.

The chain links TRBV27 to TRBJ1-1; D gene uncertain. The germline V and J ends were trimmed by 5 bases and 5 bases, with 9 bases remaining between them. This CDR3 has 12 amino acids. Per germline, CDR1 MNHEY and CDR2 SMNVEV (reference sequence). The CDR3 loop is CASSGPGTEAFF. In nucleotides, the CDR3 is TGTGCCAGCAGTGGGCCTGGAACTGAAGCTTTCTTT.

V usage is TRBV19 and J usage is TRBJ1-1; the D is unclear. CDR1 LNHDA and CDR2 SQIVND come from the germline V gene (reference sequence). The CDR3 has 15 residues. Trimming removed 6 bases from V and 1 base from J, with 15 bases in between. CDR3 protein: CASRVGRAGNTEAFF. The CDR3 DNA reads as TGTGCCAGTAGAGTTGGGCGGGCGGGGAACACTGAAGCTTTCTTT.

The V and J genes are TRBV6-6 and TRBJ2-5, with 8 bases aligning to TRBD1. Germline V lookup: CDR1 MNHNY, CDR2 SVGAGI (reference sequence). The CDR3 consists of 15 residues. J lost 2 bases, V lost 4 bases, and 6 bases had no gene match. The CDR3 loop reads CASSFRTGKQETQYF. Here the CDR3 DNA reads TGTGCCAGCAGTTTCCGGACAGGGAAACAAGAGACCCAGTACTTC.

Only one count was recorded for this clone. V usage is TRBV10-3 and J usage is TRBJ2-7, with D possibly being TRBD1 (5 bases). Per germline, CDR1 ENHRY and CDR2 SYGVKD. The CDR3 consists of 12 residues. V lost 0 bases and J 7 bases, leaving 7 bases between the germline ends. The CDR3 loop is CAISESGREQYF. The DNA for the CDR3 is TGTGCCATCAGTGAGTCGGGGCGGGAGCAGTACTTC.

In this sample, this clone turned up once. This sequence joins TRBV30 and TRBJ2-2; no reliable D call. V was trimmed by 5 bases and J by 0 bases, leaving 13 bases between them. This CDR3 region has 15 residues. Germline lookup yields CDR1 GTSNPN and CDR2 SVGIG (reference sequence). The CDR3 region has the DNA TGTGCCTGGTCTCCAGGATACGCGAACACCGGGGAGCTGTTTTTT. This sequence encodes CAWSPGYANTGELFF.